This T cell receptor beta chain appears in the sequencing data of a study of CD8 T cells in Susac syndrome. Germline CDR1 DFQATT, CDR2 SNEGSKA (reference sequence). V lost 1 base and J 4 bases, leaving 8 bases between the germline ends. This CDR3 region has 12 residues. With random hexamers, reverse transcription was performed on roughly 0.45 to 1 ug of RNA. TCRdb itself ran the immunoSEQ multiplex PCR reads through MiXCR, one entry per CDR3 protein. The sample has more than 130,000 distinct CDR3 sequences, nearly 95% seen once. The sequenced sample was CD8+ T cells from PBMCs. J is TRBJ2-7 and V is TRBV20-1, with D unclear. The TCR was taken from a human donor in good health. For the CDR3, the DNA is TGCAGTGCTAGAGCTGGTAGTTACGAGCAGTACTTC. Its protein product is CSARAGSYEQYF.